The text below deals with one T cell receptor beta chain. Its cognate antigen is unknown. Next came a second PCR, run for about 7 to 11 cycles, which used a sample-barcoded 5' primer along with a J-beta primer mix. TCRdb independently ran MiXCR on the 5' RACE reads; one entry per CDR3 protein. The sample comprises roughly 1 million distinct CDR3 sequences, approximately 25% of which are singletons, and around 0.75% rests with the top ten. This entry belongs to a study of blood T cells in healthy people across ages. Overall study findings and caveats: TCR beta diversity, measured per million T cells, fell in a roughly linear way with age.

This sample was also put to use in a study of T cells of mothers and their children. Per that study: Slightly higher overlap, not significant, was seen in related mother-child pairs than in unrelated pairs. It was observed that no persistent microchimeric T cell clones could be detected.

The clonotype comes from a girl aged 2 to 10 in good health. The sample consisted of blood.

The chain's CDR3 is CAISESRTGGNYGYTF. The CDR3 region has the DNA TGTGCCATCAGTGAGTCCCGGACAGGGGGTAACTATGGCTACACCTTC. V usage is TRBV10-3 and J usage is TRBJ1-2; 10 positions agree with TRBD1. The CDR3 length is 16 residues. From germline, CDR1 is ENHRY and CDR2 SYGVKD. V trimming: 0 bases; J trimming: 1 base; junction bases outside the gene matches: 2.